A selection of T cell receptor beta chains follows, all from one sample in a study of blood T cell repertoires in COVID-19. Measured with immunoSEQ multiplex PCR; TCRdb has only the in-frame clones, and not every one. The repertoire holds about 84,000 clones, with 83% as singletons. Sequenced input: peripheral blood. The receptor set was obtained from an elderly woman with acute or convalescent COVID-19. Both conserved end residues are part of each CDR3. The D gene is left open where the match is weak. Not all rows give a size; the values are once, few, many and, for expanded clones, a class.

d_gene,v_gene,abundance,j_gene,CDR3aa,CDR3nt
NA,TRBV6-5,NA,TRBJ1-3,CASSSVTGSSGNTIYF,TGTGCCAGCAGTTCCGTGACAGGCTCTTCTGGAAACACCATATATTTT
NA,TRBV5-8,NA,TRBJ2-3,CASSGEGAQYF,TGTGCCAGCAGCGGGGAGGGGGCGCAGTATTTT
NA,TRBV5-1,few,TRBJ2-1,CASSLDWASSYNEQFF,TGCGCCAGCAGCTTGGATTGGGCGAGCTCCTACAATGAGCAGTTCTTC
NA,TRBV7-9,once,TRBJ1-1,CASTEDTEAFF,TGTGCCAGCACCGAGGACACTGAAGCTTTCTTT
NA,TRBV3-1/TRBV3-2,NA,TRBJ2-7,CASSQGPAIYEQYF,TGTGCCAGCAGCCAAGGTCCAGCGATCTACGAGCAGTACTTC
NA,TRBV3-1/TRBV3-2,NA,TRBJ1-6,CASRPTDDSDYNSPLHF,TGTGCCAGCAGACCCACGGACGACAGCGACTATAATTCACCCCTCCACTTT
TRBD2,TRBV6-5,NA,TRBJ2-7,CASSRLAGVSEQYF,TGTGCCAGCAGCCGACTAGCGGGAGTGAGCGAGCAGTACTTC
TRBD1,TRBV7-2,NA,TRBJ2-5,CASSLGWTGGGETQYF,TGTGCCAGCAGCTTAGGGTGGACAGGGGGAGGAGAGACCCAGTACTTC
TRBD2,TRBV10-3,NA,TRBJ2-7,CAISIGTSGYEQYF,TGTGCCATCTCCATAGGGACTAGCGGCTACGAGCAGTACTTC
NA,TRBV19,NA,TRBJ1-2,CASSIRGPYGYTF,TGTGCCAGTAGTATCAGGGGCCCTTATGGCTACACCTTC
TRBD2,TRBV10-3,few,TRBJ2-7,CAITPSGWGSYEQYF,TGTGCCATCACCCCTAGCGGGTGGGGCTCCTACGAGCAGTACTTC
TRBD1,TRBV6-6,NA,TRBJ1-2,CASSKRDRSYGYTF,TGTGCCAGCAGTAAAAGGGACAGAAGCTATGGCTACACCTTC
TRBD1,TRBV5-4,NA,TRBJ2-7,CASSQIQGDHEQYF,TGTGCCAGCAGCCAAATACAGGGGGATCACGAGCAGTACTTC
TRBD2,TRBV3-1/TRBV3-2,NA,TRBJ2-5,CASSQDLAGGALAQYF,TGTGCCAGCAGCCAAGACTTAGCGGGAGGAGCTTTGGCCCAGTACTTC
TRBD2,TRBV7-9,NA,TRBJ2-7,CASSPTSGREGAYEQYF,TGTGCCAGCAGCCCGACTAGCGGGAGGGAGGGGGCCTACGAGCAGTACTTC
NA,TRBV10-3,NA,TRBJ1-2,CAISGLQANYGYTF,TGTGCCATCAGTGGTTTACAAGCTAACTATGGCTACACCTTC
TRBD1,TRBV19,NA,TRBJ1-1,CASSETGGASEAFF,TGTGCCAGTAGTGAAACAGGGGGCGCGTCCGAAGCTTTCTTT
NA,TRBV27,NA,TRBJ2-7,CASSLKPGQTYEQYF,TGTGCCAGCAGTTTAAAACCCGGACAGACCTACGAGCAGTACTTC
TRBD1,TRBV4-2,NA,TRBJ1-2,CASSQGTGGAGYGYTF,TGTGCCAGCAGCCAGGGGACAGGGGGCGCGGGCTATGGCTACACCTTC
TRBD2,TRBV4-1,once,TRBJ2-7,CASSQDVAGGSYEQYF,TGCGCCAGCAGCCAAGATGTGGCGGGAGGGTCCTACGAGCAGTACTTC
NA,TRBV19,NA,TRBJ2-1,CASSPPSGIYNEQFF,TGTGCCAGTAGTCCACCATCCGGGATTTACAATGAGCAGTTCTTC
NA,TRBV7-9,NA,TRBJ2-1,CASSDTGTAAFF,TGTGCCAGCAGCGACACCGGGACTGCTGCCTTCTTC
TRBD2,TRBV18,NA,TRBJ2-1,CASSPGTSGLNEQFF,TGTGCCAGCTCACCCGGGACTAGCGGACTCAATGAGCAGTTCTTC